The present T cell receptor (beta chain) was sequenced within a study of T cell responses to AZD1222 COVID-19 vaccine. Study-level findings and limits: Just a handful of AZD1222 recipients tested seropositive at baseline.

As for this clone: Antigen unknown.

In germline, CDR1 is KGHSH, CDR2 LQKENI. The CDR3 consists of 13 residues. Trimming took off 4 bases at V and 4 bases at J, with 10 bases between the two ends. Some clones are missing from TCRdb's copy, which holds only in-frame ones; the method was immunoSEQ multiplex PCR. The sample records 170,000 or so clones, 80% to 90% being singletons. Sequenced here: peripheral blood, sampled 28 days after the second AZD1222 dose. The rearrangement joins TRBV18 to TRBJ1-1; no clear D. The sequence was obtained from an adult who received the AZD1222 COVID-19 vaccine. The CDR3 DNA reads as TGTGCCAGCTCACTCAATGCGGGCACTGAAGCTTTCTTT. It yields the protein CASSLNAGTEAFF.